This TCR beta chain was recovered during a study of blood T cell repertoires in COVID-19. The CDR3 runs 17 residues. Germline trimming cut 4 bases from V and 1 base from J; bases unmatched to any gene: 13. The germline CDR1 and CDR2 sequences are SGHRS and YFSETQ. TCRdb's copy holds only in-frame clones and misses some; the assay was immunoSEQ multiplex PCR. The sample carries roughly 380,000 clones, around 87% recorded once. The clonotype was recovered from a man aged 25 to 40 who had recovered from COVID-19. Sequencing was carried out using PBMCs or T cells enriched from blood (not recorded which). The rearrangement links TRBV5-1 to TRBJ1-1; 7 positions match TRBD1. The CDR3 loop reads CASSRGDSFEPNTEAFF. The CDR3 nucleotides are TGCGCCAGCAGCCGTGGGGACAGCTTCGAGCCGAACACTGAAGCTTTCTTT.